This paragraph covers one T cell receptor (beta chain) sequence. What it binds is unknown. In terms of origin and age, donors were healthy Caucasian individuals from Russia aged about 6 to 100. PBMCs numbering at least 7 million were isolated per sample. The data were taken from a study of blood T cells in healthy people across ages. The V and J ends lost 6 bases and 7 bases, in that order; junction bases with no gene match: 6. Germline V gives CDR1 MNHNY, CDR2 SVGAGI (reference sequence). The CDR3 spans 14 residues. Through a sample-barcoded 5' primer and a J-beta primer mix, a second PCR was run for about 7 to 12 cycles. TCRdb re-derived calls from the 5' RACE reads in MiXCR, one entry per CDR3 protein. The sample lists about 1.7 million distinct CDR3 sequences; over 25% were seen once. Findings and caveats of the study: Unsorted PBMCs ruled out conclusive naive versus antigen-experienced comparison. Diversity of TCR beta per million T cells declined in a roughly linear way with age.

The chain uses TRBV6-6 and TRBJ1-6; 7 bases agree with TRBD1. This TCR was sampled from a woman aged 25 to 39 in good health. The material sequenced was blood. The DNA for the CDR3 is TGTGCCAGCAGACTGACAGGGCCAAATTCACCCCTCCACTTT. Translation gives CASRLTGPNSPLHF.